This paragraph covers one T cell receptor beta chain sequence. Its antigen remains unknown. Trimming removed 4 bases from V and 2 bases from J, with 14 bases in between. This CDR3 has 14 residues. Germline CDR1 is SQVTM and CDR2 is ANQGSEA. TCRdb's copy holds only in-frame clones and misses some; the assay was immunoSEQ multiplex PCR. The sample lists 170,000 or so clones, approximately 90% seen once, with approximately 3% in the top ten. This sample was taken from a study of T cell responses to AZD1222 COVID-19 vaccine. Study conclusions and caveats: Donors were mostly white British, more females; clonal diversity possibly underestimated.

The input for sequencing was peripheral blood, taken on day 0 of AZD1222 vaccination. This TCR was recovered from an adult in good health. The V and J genes are TRBV29-1 and TRBJ1-2; possible D gene TRBD1, 6 bases. DNA of the CDR3: TGCAGCGTTGCCTCCACAGGGATAAACTATGGCTACACCTTC. As protein: CSVASTGINYGYTF.